This TCR beta chain stems from a study of blood T cell repertoires in COVID-19. V was clipped by 6 bases and J by 2 bases; unmatched bases: 7. This CDR3 has 15 amino acids. Germline V gene data show CDR1 as SGDLS and CDR2 as YYNGEE. TCRdb keeps only in-frame clones here, not all; method: immunoSEQ multiplex PCR. The table shows about 300,000 clones, with 85% to 90% occurring only once. The TCR sequence derives from a man aged 70 or older with acute or convalescent COVID-19. The V and J genes are TRBV9 and TRBJ2-1; 8 bases line up with TRBD2. The sample taken for sequencing was peripheral blood. The CDR3 region is CASNPGGETYNEQFF. CDR3 sequence (DNA): TGTGCCAGCAACCCGGGGGGGGAGACCTACAATGAGCAGTTCTTC.